This T cell receptor (beta chain) was sequenced for a study of cytomegalovirus exposure and HLA in healthy donors. PCR was performed using 60 Vbeta and 13 Jbeta primers. Assay: immunoSEQ multiplex PCR; the TCRdb copy retains only in-frame clones and omits some. Of 95,000 to 150,000 clones in the sample, more than 60% were seen once. CDR3 length equals 13 residues. V was pared by 8 bases and J by 0 bases, with 8 bases between. Per the germline V gene, CDR1 is LNHDA and CDR2 is SQIVND (reference sequence). The V gene is TRBV19, the J gene TRBJ1-5; D may be TRBD1 (5 bases). The source is a woman in her thirties or forties in good health and CMV-seropositive. Sequenced input: PBMCs. CDR3 amino acids: CASLGHSNQPQHF. CDR3 sequence (DNA): TGTGCCAGTTTGGGGCATAGCAATCAGCCCCAGCATTTT.